This T cell receptor (beta chain) was recovered during a study of CD8 T cells in ankylosing spondylitis. Quantitative molecular-barcoded 5'-RACE generated the TCR beta libraries. TCRdb called the 5' RACE reads again in MiXCR, with one record for every CDR3 protein. The sample includes about 160,000 distinct CDR3 sequences, approximately 20% seen only once; the top ten take about 8.3%. CDR1 LNHNV and CDR2 YYDKDF come from the germline V gene (reference sequence). CDR3 length: 16 residues. V was pared by 3 bases and J by 2 bases, with 14 bases between. This clonotype was recorded many times. What it binds is unknown. The study, taken as a whole, reports: In the blood and synovial fluid of reactive arthritis, some motif variants had been previously reported. Matched ankylosing spondylitis synovial fluid reportedly contained a significantly enriched population of disease-linked clones. Disease-linked clones were CD8+ and relatively rare in peripheral blood.

The clonotype was recovered from a male donor with ankylosing spondylitis or in good health (not recorded which). Sequencing was done on a sample of blood, either unsorted or a sorted T cell fraction (not recorded which). The chain couples TRBV15 to TRBJ2-1; the D gene is possibly TRBD2 (6 bases). CDR3: CATSSLGEDAYNEQFF. CDR3 DNA: TGTGCCACCAGCAGCCTAGGGGAGGACGCCTACAATGAGCAGTTCTTC. The whole variable domain, filled in from reference TRBV15 and TRBJ2-1, reads DAMVIQNPRYQVTQFGKPVTLSCSQTLNHNVMYWYQQKSSQAPKLLFHYYDKDFNNEADTPDNFQSRRPNTSFCFLDIRSPGLGDTAMYLCATSSLGEDAYNEQFFGPGTRLTVL.